This T cell receptor (beta chain) emerged from a study of cytomegalovirus exposure and HLA in healthy donors. The germline V gene has CDR1 MDHEN and CDR2 SYDVKM. The ends lost 2 bases at V and 13 bases at J; junction bases unmatched: 3. This CDR3 is built from 12 residues. Findings of the study overall: Many donors carried some public TCRs, although rarity characterized most TCR sequences. What a later analysis showed was that several of the most significant clusters appeared linked to common viral pathogens.

As regards this clone: Its antigen remains unidentified.

PCR amplification relied on 60 Vbeta primers (plus 13 Jbeta primers). TCRdb's copy holds only in-frame clones and misses some; the assay was immunoSEQ multiplex PCR. The sample has around 150,000 clones, roughly 79% seen once; the top ten hold 0.95% to 1.5%. The rearrangement links TRBV28 to TRBJ2-7; 12 nucleotides match TRBD1. The sample was PBMCs. This sequence originates from a woman in her forties or fifties in good health and CMV-seronegative. The DNA of the CDR3 is TGTGCCAGCAGTTTAGGGACAGGGGGCTTTTACTTC. As protein: CASSLGTGGFYF.